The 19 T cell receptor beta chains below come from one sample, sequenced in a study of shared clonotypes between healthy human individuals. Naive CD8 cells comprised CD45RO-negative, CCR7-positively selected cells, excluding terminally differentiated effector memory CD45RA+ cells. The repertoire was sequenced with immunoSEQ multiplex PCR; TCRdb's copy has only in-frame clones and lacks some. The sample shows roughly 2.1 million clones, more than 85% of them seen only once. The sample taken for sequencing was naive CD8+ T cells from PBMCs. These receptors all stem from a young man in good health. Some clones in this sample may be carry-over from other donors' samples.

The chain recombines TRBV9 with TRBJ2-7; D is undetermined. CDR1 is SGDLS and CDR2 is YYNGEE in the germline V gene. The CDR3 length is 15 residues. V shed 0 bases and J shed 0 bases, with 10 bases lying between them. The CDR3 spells CASSVEEDGSYEQYF. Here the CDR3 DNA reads TGTGCCAGCAGCGTAGAAGAGGATGGCTCCTACGAGCAGTACTTC. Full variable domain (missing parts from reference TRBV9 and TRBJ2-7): DSGVTQTPKHLITATGQRVTLRCSPRSGDLSVYWYQQSLDQGLQFLIQYYNGEERAKGNILERFSAQQFPDLHSELNLSSLELGDSALYFCASSVEEDGSYEQYFGPGTRLTVT.

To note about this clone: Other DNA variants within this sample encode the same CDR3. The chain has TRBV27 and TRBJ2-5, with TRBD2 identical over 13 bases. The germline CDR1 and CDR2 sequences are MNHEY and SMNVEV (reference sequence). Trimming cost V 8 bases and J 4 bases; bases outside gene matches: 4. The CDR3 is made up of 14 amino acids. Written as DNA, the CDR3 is TGTGCCAGCTCCAGACTAGCGGGAGGAGAGACCCAGTACTTC. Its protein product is CASSRLAGGETQYF.

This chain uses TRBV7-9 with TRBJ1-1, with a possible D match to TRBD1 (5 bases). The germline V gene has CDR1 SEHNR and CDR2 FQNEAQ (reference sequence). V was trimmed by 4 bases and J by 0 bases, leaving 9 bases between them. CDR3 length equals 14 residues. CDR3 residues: CASSSLTVNTEAFF. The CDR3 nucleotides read TGTGCCAGCAGCTCCTTGACAGTGAACACTGAAGCTTTCTTT.

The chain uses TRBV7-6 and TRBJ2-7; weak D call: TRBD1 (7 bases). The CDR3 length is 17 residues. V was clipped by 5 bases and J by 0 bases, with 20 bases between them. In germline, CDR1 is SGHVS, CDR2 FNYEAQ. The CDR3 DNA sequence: TGTGCCAGCAGCCGCGGGACAGCCCGTACATCCTCCTACGAGCAGTACTTC. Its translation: CASSRGTARTSSYEQYF.

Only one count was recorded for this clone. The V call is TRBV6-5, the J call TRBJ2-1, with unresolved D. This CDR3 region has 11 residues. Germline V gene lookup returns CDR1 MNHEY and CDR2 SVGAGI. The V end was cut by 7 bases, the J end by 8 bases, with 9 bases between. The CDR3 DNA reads TGTGCCAGCACCAGCGCCTATGAGCAGTTCTTC. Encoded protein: CASTSAYEQFF.

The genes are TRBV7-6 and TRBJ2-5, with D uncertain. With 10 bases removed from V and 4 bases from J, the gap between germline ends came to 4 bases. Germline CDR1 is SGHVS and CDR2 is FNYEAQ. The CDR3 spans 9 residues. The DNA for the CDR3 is TGTGCCATCTCAGAGACCCAGTACTTC. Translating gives CAISETQYF.

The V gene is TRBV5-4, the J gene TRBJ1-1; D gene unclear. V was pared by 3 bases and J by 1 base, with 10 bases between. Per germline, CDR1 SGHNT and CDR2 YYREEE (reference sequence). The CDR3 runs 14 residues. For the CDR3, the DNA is TGTGCCAGCAGCTGGTGGCGGACGAACACTGAAGCTTTCTTT. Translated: CASSWWRTNTEAFF.

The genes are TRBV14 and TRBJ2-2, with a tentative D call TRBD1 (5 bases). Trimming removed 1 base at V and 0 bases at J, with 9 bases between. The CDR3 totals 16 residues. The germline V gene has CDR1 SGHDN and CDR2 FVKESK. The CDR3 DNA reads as TGTGCCAGCAGCCAAGGGACAATGACGAACACCGGGGAGCTGTTTTTT. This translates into CASSQGTMTNTGELFF.

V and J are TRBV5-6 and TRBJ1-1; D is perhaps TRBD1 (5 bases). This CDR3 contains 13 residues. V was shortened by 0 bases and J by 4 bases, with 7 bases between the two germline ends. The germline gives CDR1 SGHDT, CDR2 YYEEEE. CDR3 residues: CASSLGGATEAFF. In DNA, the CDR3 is TGTGCCAGCAGCTTGGGAGGGGCCACTGAAGCTTTCTTT.

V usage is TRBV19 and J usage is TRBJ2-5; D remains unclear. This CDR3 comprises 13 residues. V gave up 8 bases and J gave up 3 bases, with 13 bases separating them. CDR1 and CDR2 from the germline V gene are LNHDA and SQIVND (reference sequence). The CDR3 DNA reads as TGTGCCAGTGGCATGGACGAAGAAGAGACCCAGTACTTC. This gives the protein CASGMDEEETQYF.

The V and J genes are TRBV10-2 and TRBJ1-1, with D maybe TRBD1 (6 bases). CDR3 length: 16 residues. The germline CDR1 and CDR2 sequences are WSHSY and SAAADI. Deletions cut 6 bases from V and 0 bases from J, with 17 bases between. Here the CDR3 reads CASRGGARAMNTEAFF. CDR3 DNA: TGCGCCAGCAGGGGGGGGGCACGGGCCATGAACACTGAAGCTTTCTTT.

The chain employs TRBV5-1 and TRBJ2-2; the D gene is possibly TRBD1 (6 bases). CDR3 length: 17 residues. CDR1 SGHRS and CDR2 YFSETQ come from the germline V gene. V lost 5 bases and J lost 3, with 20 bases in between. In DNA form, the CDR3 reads TGCGCCAGCAGTTATGCCCCGGGCCACAGGGACACCGGGGAGCTGTTTTTT. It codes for CASSYAPGHRDTGELFF.

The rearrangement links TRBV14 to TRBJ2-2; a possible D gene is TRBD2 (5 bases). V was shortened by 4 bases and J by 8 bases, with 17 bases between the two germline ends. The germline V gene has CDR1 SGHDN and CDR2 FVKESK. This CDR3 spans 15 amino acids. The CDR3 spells CASSPPGFPAGELFF. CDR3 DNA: TGTGCCAGCAGCCCACCGGGGTTTCCAGCTGGGGAGCTGTTTTTT.

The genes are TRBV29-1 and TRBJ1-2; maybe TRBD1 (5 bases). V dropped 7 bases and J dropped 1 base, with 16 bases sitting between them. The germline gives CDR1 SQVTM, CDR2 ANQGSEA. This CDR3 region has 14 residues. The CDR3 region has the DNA TGCAGCGCGGGCCCTTGGGACCGTAACTATGGCTACACCTTC. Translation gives CSAGPWDRNYGYTF.

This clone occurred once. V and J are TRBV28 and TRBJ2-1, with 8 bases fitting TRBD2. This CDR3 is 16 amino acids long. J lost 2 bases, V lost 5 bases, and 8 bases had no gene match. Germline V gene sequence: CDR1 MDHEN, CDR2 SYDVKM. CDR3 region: CASSGTGTRAYNEQFF. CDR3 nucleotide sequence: TGTGCCAGCAGTGGAACCGGGACTAGGGCCTACAATGAGCAGTTCTTC.

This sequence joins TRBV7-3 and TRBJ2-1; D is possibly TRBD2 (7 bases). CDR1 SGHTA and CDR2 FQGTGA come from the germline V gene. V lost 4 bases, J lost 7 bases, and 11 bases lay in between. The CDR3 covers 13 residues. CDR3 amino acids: CASSWGGTNEQFF. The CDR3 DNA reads TGTGCCAGCAGCTGGGGGGGCACGAATGAGCAGTTCTTC.

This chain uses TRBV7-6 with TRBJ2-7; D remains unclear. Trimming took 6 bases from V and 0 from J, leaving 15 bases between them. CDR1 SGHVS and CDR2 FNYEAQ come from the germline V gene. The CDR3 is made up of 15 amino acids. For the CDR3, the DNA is TGTGCCAGCAGTTCCCTGGCCGCTAGCTCCTACGAGCAGTACTTC. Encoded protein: CASSSLAASSYEQYF.

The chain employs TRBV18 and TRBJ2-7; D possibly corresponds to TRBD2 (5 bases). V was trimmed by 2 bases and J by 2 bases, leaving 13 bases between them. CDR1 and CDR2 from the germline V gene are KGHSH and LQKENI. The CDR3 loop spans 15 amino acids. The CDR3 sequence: CASSPTAREPYEQYF. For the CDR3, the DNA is TGTGCCAGCTCACCAACGGCCCGGGAACCCTACGAGCAGTACTTC.

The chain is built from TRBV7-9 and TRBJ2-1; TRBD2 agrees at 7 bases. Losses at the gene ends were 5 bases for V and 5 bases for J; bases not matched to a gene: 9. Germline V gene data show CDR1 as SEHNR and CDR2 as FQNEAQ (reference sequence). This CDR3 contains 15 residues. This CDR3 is CASSPQLGRDNEQFF. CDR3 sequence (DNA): TGTGCCAGCAGCCCTCAGCTAGGGAGGGACAATGAGCAGTTCTTC.